This is a list of T cell receptor beta chains from one sample in a study of cytomegalovirus exposure and HLA in healthy donors. TCRdb's copy holds only in-frame clones and misses some; the assay was immunoSEQ multiplex PCR. The repertoire has 150,000 to 200,000 clones, 65% to 85% of them found once; the top ten carry approximately 3%. Sequencing used PBMCs. The receptors stem from a woman aged 50 to 60 in good health and CMV-seropositive. Each CDR3 is given without its conserved first and last residue. The size field is filled for only some rows; it gives once, few, many or a size class.

abundance	v_gene	j_gene	CDR3aa
.	TRBV29-1	TRBJ2-3	SVEGLNNTDTQY
.	TRBV9	TRBJ1-1	ASSVGSRGTEAF
few	TRBV7-9	TRBJ2-5	ASSLGRGRETQY
few	TRBV6-5	TRBJ2-2	ASSVAGPGELF
.	TRBV27	TRBJ1-4	ASSFWANEKLF
.	TRBV5-1	TRBJ2-1	ASRPGQETYNEQF
.	TRBV7-9	TRBJ2-1	ASSPPPRLGHEQF
few	TRBV18	TRBJ1-6	ASSADRDSPLH
once	TRBV6-1	TRBJ2-7	ASSETAGGLGIYEQY
.	TRBV6-1	TRBJ2-7	ASNSGGRSEQY
.	TRBV10-3	TRBJ1-6	AIRPTDNSPLH
.	TRBV6-1	TRBJ2-1	ASSASGTTYNEQF
few	TRBV2	TRBJ2-7	ASSRTGTYEQY
few	TRBV5-1	TRBJ2-7	ASSLWGVNEQY
.	TRBV5-1	TRBJ2-3	ASSGLAGTDTQY